The 22 T cell receptor beta chains given below trace back to one sample, sequenced in a study of T-cell memory formation after mild COVID-19. Each CDR3 protein gets one entry after TCRdb re-called the 5' RACE reads with MiXCR. The sample holds 250,000 to 300,000 distinct CDR3 sequences, roughly 16% seen once. The sample consisted of PBMCs or a T cell subset sorted from them (not recorded which). The receptors here all came from a man aged 18 to 29 who had mild COVID-19 (a few samples of this study predate the infection). Cell type and time point are not known.

In the case of this clonotype: A read error may account for a junction end that differs from germline. The chain has TRBV4-1 and TRBJ1-1; TRBD1 matches at 8 bases. This CDR3 comprises 17 residues. CDR1 is MGHRA and CDR2 is YSYEKL in the germline V gene. CDR3 nucleotide sequence: TGCGGCAGCAGCCAACACCGAGACAGGGGAGAGAACACTGAAGCTTTCTTT. Translating gives CGSSQHRDRGENTEAFF.

This clonotype was seen only a few times. V usage is TRBV7-8 and J usage is TRBJ2-3; 8 bases line up with TRBD2. Unmatched junction bases numbered 9, after V lost 1 base and J lost 6 bases. The germline V gene encodes CDR1 SGHVS and CDR2 FQNEAQ. The CDR3 runs to 16 residues. Here the CDR3 reads CASSLDWTSMLDTQYF. The CDR3 bases are TGTGCCAGCAGCTTAGACTGGACTAGCATGTTGGATACGCAGTATTTT. Full variable domain (rest looked up from reference TRBV7-8 and TRBJ2-3): GAGVSQSPRYKVAKRGQDVALRCDPISGHVSLFWYQQALGQGPEFLTYFQNEAQLDKSGLPSDRFFAERPEGSVSTLKIQRTQQEDSAVYLCASSLDWTSMLDTQYFGPGTRLTVL.

This clonotype has only a few counts. The chain links TRBV20-1 to TRBJ2-5; D not certain. The germline gives CDR1 DFQATT, CDR2 SNEGSKA (reference sequence). V was trimmed by 5 bases and J by 7 bases, leaving 11 bases between them. The CDR3 contains 11 residues. CDR3 protein: CSARQFLTQYF. The CDR3 bases are TGCAGTGCTCGTCAATTCCTGACCCAGTACTTC.

The chain joins TRBV6-2 or TRBV6-3 to TRBJ1-1; 7 nucleotides match TRBD1. CDR1 is MNHEY and CDR2 is SVGEGT in the germline V gene. V was pared by 5 bases and J by 0 bases, with 3 bases of the junction left unmatched. The CDR3 loop spans 14 amino acids. CDR3 DNA: TGTGCCAGCAGTAACAGGGGTATGAACACTGAAGCTTTCTTT. Residues: CASSNRGMNTEAFF.

The chain couples TRBV29-1 to TRBJ2-4, with unresolved D. Germline V gene lookup returns CDR1 SQVTM and CDR2 ANQGSEA. Trimming cost V 4 bases and J 6 bases, with 7 bases left between them. CDR3 length equals 11 residues. The CDR3 DNA sequence: TGCAGCGTTGGAGCAGCAAACATTCAGTACTTC. This gives the protein CSVGAANIQYF.

This clonotype was seen more than once but under ten times. This sequence joins TRBV7-8 and TRBJ1-5; 7 nucleotides match TRBD1. Germline V gene lookup returns CDR1 SGHVS and CDR2 FQNEAQ. The CDR3 consists of 15 residues. The trim removed 8 bases at V and 4 bases at J, leaving 11 bases unmatched. The CDR3 protein is CASGYWDSGNQPQHF. CDR3 bases: TGTGCCAGCGGATACTGGGACAGCGGTAATCAGCCCCAGCATTTT. The variable domain in full, completed from reference TRBV7-8 and TRBJ1-5, reads GAGVSQSPRYKVAKRGQDVALRCDPISGHVSLFWYQQALGQGPEFLTYFQNEAQLDKSGLPSDRFFAERPEGSVSTLKIQRTQQEDSAVYLCASGYWDSGNQPQHFGDGTRLSIL.

The table lists this clonotype with many counts. This chain links TRBV7-9 with TRBJ2-3; TRBD2 matches 10 bases. The CDR3 spans 16 residues. J was trimmed by 4 bases and V by 4 bases; bases with no gene match: 8. Germline lookup yields CDR1 SEHNR and CDR2 FQNEAQ (reference sequence). The CDR3: CASSSAIAGGSDTQYF. CDR3 sequence (DNA): TGTGCCAGCAGCTCGGCTATAGCGGGGGGCTCAGATACGCAGTATTTT.

The rearrangement links TRBV7-6 to TRBJ1-2; TRBD1 matches at 9 bases. Germline assignment: CDR1 SGHVS and CDR2 FNYEAQ. The length of the CDR3 is 17 residues. V shed 2 bases, J shed 5 bases, and the junction held 12 bases outside the gene matches. The CDR3 DNA follows: TGTGCCAGCAGCTTATGGGGGGCCGGGACAGGGCCTTATGGCTACACCTTC. Its translation: CASSLWGAGTGPYGYTF.

This clonotype was counted between two and nine times. The chain has TRBV3-1 and TRBJ2-3, with 8 bases identical to TRBD1. This CDR3 is built from 17 residues. Germline trimming cut 4 bases from V and 9 bases from J; bases unmatched to any gene: 18. Germline values: CDR1 LGHDT, CDR2 YNNKEL (reference sequence). The CDR3 spells CASSPRTGRALRATQYF. For the CDR3, the DNA is TGTGCCAGCAGCCCTCGGACAGGGCGTGCCCTAAGGGCCACGCAGTATTTT.

This clonotype was counted a few times. The chain employs TRBV7-2 and TRBJ2-3, with D maybe TRBD2 (6 bases). With 5 bases removed from V and 3 bases from J, the gap between germline ends came to 15 bases. Germline CDR1 is SGHTA and CDR2 is FQGNSA. The CDR3 loop spans 15 amino acids. CDR3 region: CASSTRLEGTDTQYF. DNA for the CDR3: TGTGCCAGCAGCACAAGACTAGAGGGTACAGATACGCAGTATTTT.

The chain employs TRBV3-1 and TRBJ1-4; D gene unclear. Trimming cost V 3 bases and J 8 bases, with 19 bases left between them. Germline assignment: CDR1 LGHDT and CDR2 YNNKEL (reference sequence). CDR3 length equals 16 residues. The CDR3 region has the DNA TGTGCCAGCAGCCATGCCACGAGTTCTAGCCAAGAAAAACTGTTTTTT. Encoded protein: CASSHATSSSQEKLFF.

V gene TRBV25-1 combines with J gene TRBJ2-1; D may be TRBD2 (6 bases). CDR3 length equals 16 residues. Germline V gives CDR1 MGHDK, CDR2 SYGVNS. V gave up 3 bases and J gave up 0 bases, with 12 bases separating them. The CDR3 is CASSEALGLSYNEQFF. DNA of the CDR3: TGTGCCAGCAGTGAGGCCTTGGGACTCTCCTACAATGAGCAGTTCTTC.

The gene calls are TRBV5-6 and TRBJ2-7; 8 bases are a match to TRBD2. The junction had 4 bases not matched to a gene; V was cut back by 1 base and J by 7 bases. CDR1 SGHDT and CDR2 YYEEEE come from the germline V gene. CDR3 size: 13 residues. CDR3 amino acids: CASSLLAGGEQYV. In DNA form, the CDR3 reads TGTGCCAGCAGCTTGCTAGCGGGCGGGGAGCAGTACGTC.

This clonotype was counted between two and nine times. This rearrangement joins TRBV20-1 to TRBJ1-1, with a weak D call TRBD1 (6 bases). The CDR3 loop spans 15 amino acids. Trimming pared 0 bases from V and 4 bases from J, leaving 15 bases between. In germline, CDR1 is DFQATT, CDR2 SNEGSKA (reference sequence). CDR3 sequence reads: CSARDPGGLGTEAFF. DNA for the CDR3: TGCAGTGCTAGAGATCCGGGGGGGCTGGGCACTGAAGCTTTCTTT.

The rearrangement links TRBV12-3 or TRBV12-4 to TRBJ2-1; TRBD1 matches 9 bases. The CDR3 totals 15 residues. Trimming cost V 3 bases and J 5 bases; bases outside gene matches: 5. The CDR3 nucleotides are TGTGCCAGCAGTTTTTTCGGGACAGGGAACAATGAGCAGTTCTTC. Translated, it gives CASSFFGTGNNEQFF.

The gene calls are TRBV10-3 and TRBJ2-3; TRBD1 aligns across 8 bases. The junction had 3 bases not matched to a gene; V was cut back by 9 bases and J by 4 bases. Germline V lookup: CDR1 ENHRY, CDR2 SYGVKD. The CDR3 sequence is 12 residues long. DNA for the CDR3: TGTGCCATACAGGGGGACGCAGATACGCAGTATTTT. Translation gives CAIQGDADTQYF.

This clonotype was observed a handful of times. The V gene is TRBV29-1, the J gene TRBJ2-7; D may be TRBD2 (5 bases). V lost 4 bases and J 3 bases, leaving 10 bases between the germline ends. The CDR3 spans 12 residues. CDR1 and CDR2 (germline): SQVTM, ANQGSEA. The CDR3 loop reads CSVGGHNYEQYF. The CDR3 DNA reads as TGCAGCGTTGGAGGGCACAACTACGAGCAGTACTTC.

This clonotype was detected only a few times. The rearrangement uses TRBV11-3 and TRBJ2-4; 8 nucleotides match TRBD1. The CDR3 extends over 13 amino acids. From germline, CDR1 is SGHNT and CDR2 YENEEA. V shed 4 bases and J 8 bases; nucleotides not matched to a gene: 4. Here the CDR3 DNA reads TGTGCCAGCAGCTCGGACAGGGATGACATTCAGTACTTC. Its translation: CASSSDRDDIQYF.

J is TRBJ2-1 and V is TRBV12-3 or TRBV12-4; 15 bases fit TRBD2. CDR3 size: 18 residues. Germline trimming cut 5 bases from V and 2 bases from J; bases unmatched to any gene: 7. This CDR3 reads CASSNQGLAGGTYNEQFF. The CDR3 DNA reads TGTGCCAGCAGTAACCAAGGACTAGCGGGGGGGACCTACAATGAGCAGTTCTTC.

This clonotype appeared a few times. The CDR3 protein is CASSLRRDQPQHF. The CDR3 coding sequence is TGTGCCAGCAGCCTCCGGAGGGACCAGCCCCAGCATTTT. The gene calls are TRBV7-2 and TRBJ1-5, with TRBD1 as a possible D gene (5 bases). This CDR3 spans 13 amino acids. Trimming took off 5 bases at V and 7 bases at J, with 12 bases between the two ends. Germline-derived CDR1 and CDR2 are SGHTA and FQGNSA.

This chain links TRBV6-5 with TRBJ2-1; D might be TRBD1 (7 bases). V was trimmed by 0 bases and J by 5 bases, leaving 14 bases between them. The CDR3 runs to 16 residues. The germline V gene has CDR1 MNHEY and CDR2 SVGAGI. The DNA of the CDR3 is TGTGCCAGCAGTTACTCAGGCGGGACAGCTCACAATGAGCAGTTCTTC. It encodes CASSYSGGTAHNEQFF.

This clonotype occurred a few times. The chain links TRBV10-3 to TRBJ2-3; D is ambiguous. CDR3 length: 16 residues. Trimming took off 0 bases at V and 2 bases at J, with 12 bases between the two ends. Germline V gene data show CDR1 as ENHRY and CDR2 as SYGVKD. Here the CDR3 reads CAISESNPAITDTQYF. The CDR3 DNA reads TGTGCCATCAGTGAGTCGAATCCGGCTATCACAGATACGCAGTATTTT.